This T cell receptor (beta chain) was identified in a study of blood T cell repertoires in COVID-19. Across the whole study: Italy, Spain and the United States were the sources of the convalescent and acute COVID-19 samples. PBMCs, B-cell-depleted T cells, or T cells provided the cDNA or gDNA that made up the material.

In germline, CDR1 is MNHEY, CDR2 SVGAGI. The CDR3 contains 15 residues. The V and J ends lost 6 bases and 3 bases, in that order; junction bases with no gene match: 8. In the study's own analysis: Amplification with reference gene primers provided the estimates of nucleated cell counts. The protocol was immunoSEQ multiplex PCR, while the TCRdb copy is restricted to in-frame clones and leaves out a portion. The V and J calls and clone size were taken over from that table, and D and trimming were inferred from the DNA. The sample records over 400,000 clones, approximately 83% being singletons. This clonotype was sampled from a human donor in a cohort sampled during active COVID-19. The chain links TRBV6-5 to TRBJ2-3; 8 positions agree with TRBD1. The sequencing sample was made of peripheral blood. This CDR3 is CASRNRQGWTDTQYF. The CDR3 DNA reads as TGTGCCAGCAGAAACCGACAGGGGTGGACAGATACGCAGTATTTT.